The 16 T cell receptor beta chains below were found in one sample sequenced in a study of cytomegalovirus exposure and HLA in healthy donors. It was with 60 Vbeta and 13 Jbeta primers that the PCR ran. Produced via immunoSEQ multiplex PCR; TCRdb's table is partial and in-frame only. The sample has about 84,000 clones, roughly 78% seen once. Sequencing used PBMCs. These receptor sequences come from a male donor in good health and CMV-seropositive.

The sample holds a few counts of this clone. This rearrangement joins TRBV7-9 to TRBJ1-2; D perhaps matches TRBD1 (5 bases). CDR3 length: 12 amino acids. CDR1 is SEHNR and CDR2 is FQNEAQ in the germline V gene (reference sequence). Trimming cost V 2 bases and J 7 bases, with 8 bases left between them. The CDR3, as DNA: TGTGCCAGCAGCTTATCAGGGTCTGGCTACACCTTC. Protein sequence: CASSLSGSGYTF.

This CDR3 is CSGRQGANEQFF. DNA of the CDR3: TGCAGCGGCAGACAGGGGGCAAATGAGCAGTTCTTC. This chain connects TRBV29-1 to TRBJ2-1, with 10 bases matching TRBD1. Germline V lookup: CDR1 SQVTM, CDR2 ANQGSEA. The CDR3 runs to 12 residues. After removal of 7 bases from V and 7 bases from J, the junction contained 4 bases not matched to a gene.

V usage is TRBV28 and J usage is TRBJ2-1; 7 positions match TRBD2. CDR3 length: 14 amino acids. The ends lost 2 bases at V and 7 bases at J; junction bases unmatched: 5. Germline loops: CDR1 MDHEN, CDR2 SYDVKM. CDR3 sequence reads: CASSLKTSPNEQFF. DNA for the CDR3: TGTGCCAGCAGTTTAAAGACTAGCCCAAATGAGCAGTTCTTC.

The genes are TRBV10-3 and TRBJ2-2, with D possibly being TRBD1 (6 bases). The CDR3 spans 15 residues. Trimming took off 10 bases at V and 1 base at J, with 16 bases between the two ends. The germline gives CDR1 ENHRY, CDR2 SYGVKD. The CDR3 nucleotides read TGTGCCACGACCCTGGGGGCCGTGAACACCGGGGAGCTGTTTTTT. It yields the protein CATTLGAVNTGELFF.

The chain is built from TRBV15 and TRBJ2-1; TRBD2 matches at 9 bases. The CDR3 runs to 17 residues. V shed 8 bases and J 1 base; nucleotides not matched to a gene: 12. Germline V gene sequence: CDR1 LNHNV, CDR2 YYDKDF (reference sequence). As DNA, the CDR3 is TGTGCCACCGCAAAACTTCCTAGCGGGAAATCCTACAATGAGCAGTTCTTC. Amino acids: CATAKLPSGKSYNEQFF. Full variable domain (remainder filled in from reference TRBV15 and TRBJ2-1): DAMVIQNPRYQVTQFGKPVTLSCSQTLNHNVMYWYQQKSSQAPKLLFHYYDKDFNNEADTPDNFQSRRPNTSFCFLDIRSPGLGDTAMYLCATAKLPSGKSYNEQFFGPGTRLTVL.

V and J are TRBV23-1 and TRBJ2-2; D remains ambiguous. TRBV23-1 is assigned to the ORF class and has an uncertain function. Trimming removed 11 bases from V and 0 bases from J, with 13 bases in between. The CDR3 is 14 amino acids. The CDR3 reads CAGSASANTGELFF. In DNA, the CDR3 is TGCGCCGGCTCTGCCTCCGCGAACACCGGGGAGCTGTTTTTT.

The chain couples TRBV5-4 to TRBJ1-2, with a weak D call TRBD1 (5 bases). The germline V gene encodes CDR1 SGHNT and CDR2 YYREEE (reference sequence). V dropped 2 bases and J dropped 8 bases, with 10 bases sitting between them. This CDR3 comprises 12 residues. The CDR3 nucleotides read TGTGCCAGCAGCTTAGACAGAAGAGGCTACACCTTC. Residues: CASSLDRRGYTF.

The chain employs TRBV2 and TRBJ2-1; 7 bases are a match to TRBD2. Looked up from germline, CDR1 is SNHLY and CDR2 is FYNNEI. The CDR3 has 17 amino acids. Trimming removed 4 bases from V and 2 bases from J; junction bases left unmatched: 11. CDR3 region: CASSGLGGSGAYNEQFF. As DNA, the CDR3 is TGTGCCAGCAGTGGGTTGGGAGGGAGCGGGGCCTACAATGAGCAGTTCTTC. Full variable domain (rest looked up from reference TRBV2 and TRBJ2-1): EPEVTQTPSHQVTQMGQEVILRCVPISNHLYFYWYRQILGQKVEFLVSFYNNEISEKSEIFDDQFSVERPDGSNFTLKIRSTKLEDSAMYFCASSGLGGSGAYNEQFFGPGTRLTVL.

The sample holds a few counts of this clone. The rearrangement joins TRBV4-3 to TRBJ1-2; D is unresolved. The CDR3 extends over 13 amino acids. Trimming pared 5 bases from V and 4 bases from J, leaving 11 bases between. Germline-derived CDR1 and CDR2 are LGHNA and YSLEER. The chain's CDR3 is CASSMRAGYGYTF. The CDR3 nucleotides read TGCGCCAGCAGCATGCGGGCTGGCTATGGCTACACCTTC.

This chain connects TRBV4-1 to TRBJ2-7, with D tentatively TRBD1 (6 bases). Germline V gene sequence: CDR1 MGHRA, CDR2 YSYEKL. The germline V and J ends were trimmed by 0 bases and 7 bases, with 13 bases remaining between them. The CDR3 spans 14 residues. CDR3 DNA sequence: TGCGCCAGCAGCCAAGAACAGGGATGGGGTGAGCAGTACTTC. Translated, it gives CASSQEQGWGEQYF.

This chain links TRBV29-1 with TRBJ2-7, with D perhaps TRBD1 (5 bases). CDR1 is SQVTM, CDR2 ANQGSEA, per germline. CDR3 size: 13 residues. V lost 2 bases to trimming and J lost 6 bases, with 14 bases between them. CDR3 residues: CSVETTGLGEQYF. The CDR3 DNA is TGCAGCGTTGAAACAACAGGTTTAGGCGAGCAGTACTTC.

The chain combines TRBV27 with TRBJ2-6; no firm D call. Germline values: CDR1 MNHEY, CDR2 SMNVEV (reference sequence). Trimming shortened V by 2 bases and J by 3 bases, and 5 bases separated the two germline ends. This CDR3 is built from 14 residues. Written as DNA, the CDR3 is TGTGCCAGCAGTTTAAGCCTTGGGGCCAACGTCCTGACTTTC. This codes for CASSLSLGANVLTF.

The V call is TRBV6-6, the J call TRBJ2-1; 8 bases fit TRBD1. CDR1 MNHNY and CDR2 SVGAGI come from the germline V gene (reference sequence). Trimming at V came to 5 bases and at J to 5 bases, leaving 8 bases not matched to a gene. The CDR3 has 15 residues. In nucleotides, the CDR3 is TGTGCCAGCAGTACCGGACAGGGCCGTGACAATGAGCAGTTCTTC. This sequence encodes CASSTGQGRDNEQFF.

The CDR3 region is CASSQVGQGGGNTIYF. The CDR3 region has the DNA TGTGCCAGCAGCCAAGTCGGACAGGGGGGTGGAAACACCATATATTTT. The rearrangement links TRBV4-2 to TRBJ1-3, with TRBD1 identical over 10 bases. The germline CDR1 and CDR2 sequences are LGHNA and YNFKEQ. The CDR3 is 16 amino acids. With 1 base clipped from V and 3 bases from J, the junction kept 3 bases outside the gene matches.

The gene calls are TRBV6-4 and TRBJ2-3, with 8 bases matching TRBD2. After removal of 7 bases from V and 3 bases from J, the junction contained 9 bases not matched to a gene. CDR1 MRHNA and CDR2 SNTAGT come from the germline V gene. This CDR3 comprises 15 residues. The chain's CDR3 is CASTKGTRGTDTQYF. CDR3 bases: TGTGCCAGCACCAAAGGGACTAGGGGTACAGATACGCAGTATTTT.

The rearrangement uses TRBV27 and TRBJ1-2, with D possibly being TRBD1 (6 bases). The germline gives CDR1 MNHEY, CDR2 SMNVEV (reference sequence). The CDR3 runs to 16 residues. The V and J ends lost 2 bases and 6 bases respectively, with 19 bases between them. CDR3 bases: TGTGCCAGCAGTTTAAGGGGGAGAGGTGATTGGGATGGCTACACCTTC. Translating it yields CASSLRGRGDWDGYTF.